A single sample is the source of the 2 T cell receptor beta chains below, sequenced in a study of T-cell memory formation after mild COVID-19. TCRdb used MiXCR to reprocess the 5' RACE reads, holding one entry per CDR3 protein. This sample has 400,000 to 500,000 distinct CDR3 sequences, with about 24% found just once. The specimen sequenced was PBMCs or a T cell subset sorted from them (not recorded which). Source of these receptors: an adult woman who had mild COVID-19 (a few samples of this study predate the infection). Cell type and time point are not known.

This clonotype was seen just once. This chain links TRBV7-2 with TRBJ1-1; D call uncertain. V was clipped by 5 bases and J by 4 bases, with 11 bases between them. The germline gives CDR1 SGHTA, CDR2 FQGNSA. This CDR3 contains 13 residues. CDR3 sequence reads: CASSPQWVTEAFF. In nucleotides, the CDR3 is TGTGCCAGCAGCCCACAGTGGGTCACTGAAGCTTTCTTT.

This sequence joins TRBV19 and TRBJ1-6; D gene uncertain. CDR1 and CDR2 from the germline V gene are LNHDA and SQIVND (reference sequence). This CDR3 is built from 14 residues. V lost 3 bases and J 10 bases, leaving 13 bases between the germline ends. CDR3 loop: CASSIGQSGSPLHF. The CDR3 coding sequence is TGTGCCAGTAGTATCGGTCAGAGCGGATCACCCCTCCACTTT. The whole variable domain, remainder taken from reference TRBV19 and TRBJ1-6, is DGGITQSPKYLFRKEGQNVTLSCEQNLNHDAMYWYRQDPGQGLRLIYYSQIVNDFQKGDIAEGYSVSREKKESFPLTVTSAQKNPTAFYLCASSIGQSGSPLHFGNGTRLTVT.